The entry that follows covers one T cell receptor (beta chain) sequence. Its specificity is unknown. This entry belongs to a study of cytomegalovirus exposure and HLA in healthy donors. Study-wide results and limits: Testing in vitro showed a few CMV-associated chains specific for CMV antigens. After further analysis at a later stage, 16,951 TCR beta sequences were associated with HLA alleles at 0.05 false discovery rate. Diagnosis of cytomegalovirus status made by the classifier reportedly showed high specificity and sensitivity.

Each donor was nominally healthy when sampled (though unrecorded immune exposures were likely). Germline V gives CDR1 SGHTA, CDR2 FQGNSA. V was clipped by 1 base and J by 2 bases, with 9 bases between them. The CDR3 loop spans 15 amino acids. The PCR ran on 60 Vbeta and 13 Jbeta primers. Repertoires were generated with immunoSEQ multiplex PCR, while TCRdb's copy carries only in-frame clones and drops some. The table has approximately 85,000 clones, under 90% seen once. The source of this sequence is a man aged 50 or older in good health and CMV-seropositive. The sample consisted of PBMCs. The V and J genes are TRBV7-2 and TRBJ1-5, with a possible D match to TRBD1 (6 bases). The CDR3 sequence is CASSLDRVGNQPQHF. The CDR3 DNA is TGTGCCAGCAGCTTAGACAGGGTAGGCAATCAGCCCCAGCATTTT.